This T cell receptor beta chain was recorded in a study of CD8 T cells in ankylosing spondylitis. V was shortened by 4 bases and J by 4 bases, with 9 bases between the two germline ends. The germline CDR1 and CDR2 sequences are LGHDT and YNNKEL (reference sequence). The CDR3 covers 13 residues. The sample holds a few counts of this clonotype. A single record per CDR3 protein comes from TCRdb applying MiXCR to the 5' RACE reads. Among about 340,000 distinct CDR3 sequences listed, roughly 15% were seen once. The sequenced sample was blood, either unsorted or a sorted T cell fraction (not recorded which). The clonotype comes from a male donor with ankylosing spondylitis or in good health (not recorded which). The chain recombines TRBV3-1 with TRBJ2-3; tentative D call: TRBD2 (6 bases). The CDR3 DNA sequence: TGTGCCAGCAGCCCCCGGGGGTCAGATACGCAGTATTTT. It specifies CASSPRGSDTQYF.